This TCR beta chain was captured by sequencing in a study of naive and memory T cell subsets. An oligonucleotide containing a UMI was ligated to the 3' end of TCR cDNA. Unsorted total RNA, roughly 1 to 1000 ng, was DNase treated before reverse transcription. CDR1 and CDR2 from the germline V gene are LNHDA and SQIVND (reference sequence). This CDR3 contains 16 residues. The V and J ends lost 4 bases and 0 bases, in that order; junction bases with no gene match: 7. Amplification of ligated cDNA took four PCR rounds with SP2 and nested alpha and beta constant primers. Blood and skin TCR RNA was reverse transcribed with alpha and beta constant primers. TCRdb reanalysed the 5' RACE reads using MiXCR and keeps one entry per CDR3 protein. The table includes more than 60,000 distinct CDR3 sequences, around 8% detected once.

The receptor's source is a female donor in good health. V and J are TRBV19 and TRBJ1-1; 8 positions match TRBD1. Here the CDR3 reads CASSTRDRRVNTEAFF. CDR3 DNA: TGTGCCAGTAGTACCCGGGACAGGCGGGTGAACACTGAAGCTTTCTTT.